The 3 T cell receptor beta chains below all came from one sample that was sequenced in a study of a mutant IDH1 vaccine in newly diagnosed glioma. These TCRs' antigens remain unknown. Indicated time point: week 47, end of study. Each vaccine dose was 300 ug of mutant IDH1 20-mer peptide, with topical imiquimod. Clones were read by immunoSEQ multiplex PCR, and TCRdb kept only the in-frame ones, dropping some. The table shows roughly 34,000 clones, with over 75% occurring only once. Sequenced here: PBMCs, sampled from a glioma patient whose treatment included an IDH1 peptide vaccine. The receptors here all came from a woman aged 40 to 50 with glioma.

This clone appeared a single time. The chain couples TRBV19 to TRBJ2-5; D assignment may be TRBD1 or TRBD2 (6 bases each). Germline CDR1 and CDR2: LNHDA and SQIVND (reference sequence). Trimming took 5 bases from V and 6 from J, leaving 16 bases between them. This CDR3 is 14 amino acids long. CDR3: CASSPRGGRQTQYF. The DNA for the CDR3 is TGTGCCAGTAGTCCCCGAGGGGGGAGGCAGACCCAGTACTTC.

The chain recombines TRBV5-1 with TRBJ1-2, with a weak D call TRBD1 (5 bases). The CDR3 is 15 residues long. Germline V gene sequence: CDR1 SGHRS, CDR2 YFSETQ. Trimming cost V 0 bases and J 5 bases, with 14 bases left between them. CDR3 region: CASSLVDSGFYGYTF. The CDR3, as DNA: TGCGCCAGCAGCTTGGTTGATTCAGGGTTTTATGGCTACACCTTC. Combining the CDR3 with reference TRBV5-1 and TRBJ1-2 gives the whole variable domain KAGVTQTPRYLIKTRGQQVTLSCSPISGHRSVSWYQQTPGQGLQFLFEYFSETQRNKGNFPGRFSGRQFSNSRSEMNVSTLELGDSALYLCASSLVDSGFYGYTFGSGTRLTVV.

The chain carries TRBV30 and TRBJ1-1; D is unclear. The CDR3 covers 16 residues. CDR1 GTSNPN and CDR2 SVGIG come from the germline V gene (reference sequence). V was trimmed by 8 bases and J by 0 bases, leaving 22 bases between them. The CDR3 reads CAGNVVGYLLNTEAFF. Written as DNA, the CDR3 is TGTGCCGGCAATGTAGTGGGTTACCTCTTGAACACTGAAGCTTTCTTT.